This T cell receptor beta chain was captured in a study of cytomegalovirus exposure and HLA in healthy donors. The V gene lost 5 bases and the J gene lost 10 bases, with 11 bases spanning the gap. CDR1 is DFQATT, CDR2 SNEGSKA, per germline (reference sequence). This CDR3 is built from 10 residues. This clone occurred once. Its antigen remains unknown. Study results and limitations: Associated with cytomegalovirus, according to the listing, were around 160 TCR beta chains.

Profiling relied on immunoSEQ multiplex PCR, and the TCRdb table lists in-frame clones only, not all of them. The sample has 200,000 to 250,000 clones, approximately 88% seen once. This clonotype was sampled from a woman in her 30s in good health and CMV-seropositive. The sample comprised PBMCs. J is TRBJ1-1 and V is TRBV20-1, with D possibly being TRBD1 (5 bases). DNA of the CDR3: TGCAGTGCTGTAGTCCAGGGAGCTTTCTTT. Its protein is CSAVVQGAFF.